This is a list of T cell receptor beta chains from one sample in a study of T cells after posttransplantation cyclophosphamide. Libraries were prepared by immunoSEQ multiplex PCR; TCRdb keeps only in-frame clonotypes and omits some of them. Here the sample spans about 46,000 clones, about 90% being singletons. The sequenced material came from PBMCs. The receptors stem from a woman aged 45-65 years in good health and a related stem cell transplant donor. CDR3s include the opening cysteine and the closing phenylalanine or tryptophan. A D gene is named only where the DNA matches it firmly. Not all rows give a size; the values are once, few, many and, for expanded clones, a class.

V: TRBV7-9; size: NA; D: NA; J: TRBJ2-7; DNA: TGTGCCAGCAGCCCCCGGGTAGGCGGCTACGAGCAGTACTTC; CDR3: CASSPRVGGYEQYF
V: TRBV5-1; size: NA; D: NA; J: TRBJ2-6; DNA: TGCGCCAGCAAAACAGACTCTGGGGCCAACGTCCTGACTTTC; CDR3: CASKTDSGANVLTF
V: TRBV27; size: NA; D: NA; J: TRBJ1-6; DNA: TGTGCCAGCAGTTTATTCCCCCAGGGAAGTCACAATTCACCCCTCCACTTT; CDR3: CASSLFPQGSHNSPLHF
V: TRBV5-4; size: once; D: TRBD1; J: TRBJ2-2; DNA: TGTGCCAGCAGCAGGACAGGGGCTATCGGGGAGCTGTTTTTT; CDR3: CASSRTGAIGELFF
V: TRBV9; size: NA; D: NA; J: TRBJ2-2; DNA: TGTGCCAGCAGCGTAGTGGACAGCACCGGGGAGCTGTTTTTT; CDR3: CASSVVDSTGELFF
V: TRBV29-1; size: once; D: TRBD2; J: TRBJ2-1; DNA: TGCAGCGTTGACTCAAGCGGGGGAATCCGGAATGAGCAGTTCTTC; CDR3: CSVDSSGGIRNEQFF
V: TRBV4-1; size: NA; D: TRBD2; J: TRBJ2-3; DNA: TGCGCCAGCAGCCAAGAGGGTAGCGGGGGGGCAACGGATACGCAGTATTTT; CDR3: CASSQEGSGGATDTQYF
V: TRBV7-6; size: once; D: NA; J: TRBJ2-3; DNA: TGTGCCAGCAGCTTCGACCGGGGAGATACGCAGTATTTT; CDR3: CASSFDRGDTQYF
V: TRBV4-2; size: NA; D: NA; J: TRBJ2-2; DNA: TGTGCCAGCAGCCAAGAACCCCCTCACAGGGGAGGAGCCGGGGAGCTGTTTTTT; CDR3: CASSQEPPHRGGAGELFF
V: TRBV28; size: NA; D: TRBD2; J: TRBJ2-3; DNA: TGTGCCAGCACCCCCACTAGCGGGACGACAGATACGCAGTATTTT; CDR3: CASTPTSGTTDTQYF
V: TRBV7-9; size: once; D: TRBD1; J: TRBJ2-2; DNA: TGTGCCAGCAGCGACGGGACAGGGGGCACCGGGGAGCTGTTTTTT; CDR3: CASSDGTGGTGELFF
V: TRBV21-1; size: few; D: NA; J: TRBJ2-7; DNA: TGTGCCAGCAGCAAGTTAGCGGGAGGGAGCTACGAGCAGTACTTC; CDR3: CASSKLAGGSYEQYF
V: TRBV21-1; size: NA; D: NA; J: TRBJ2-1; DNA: TGTGCCAGCAGCAAAGAGAGGGGGCGTGAGCAGTTCTTC; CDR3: CASSKERGREQFF
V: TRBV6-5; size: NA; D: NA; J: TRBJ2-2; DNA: TGTGCCAGCATCGGCGCAGGGATCACCGGGGAGCTGTTTTTT; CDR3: CASIGAGITGELFF
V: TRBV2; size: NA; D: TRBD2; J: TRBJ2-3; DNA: TGTGCCAGCAGTGAAGCTAGACTAGCGGTAGGAGATACGCAGTATTTT; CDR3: CASSEARLAVGDTQYF
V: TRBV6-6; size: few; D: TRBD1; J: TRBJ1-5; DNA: TGTGCCAGCAGATCCACAGGGACAGAACAGCCCCAGCATTTT; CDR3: CASRSTGTEQPQHF
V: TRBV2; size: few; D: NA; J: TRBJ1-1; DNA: TGTGCCAGCGTGCTAAGTTTGAACACTGAAGCTTTCTTT; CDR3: CASVLSLNTEAFF
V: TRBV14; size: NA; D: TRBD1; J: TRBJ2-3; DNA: TGTGCCAGCAGCCGGGACAGGGTAAACACAGATACGCAGTATTTT; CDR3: CASSRDRVNTDTQYF
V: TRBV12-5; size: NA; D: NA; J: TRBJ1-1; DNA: TGTGCTAGTGGTCTCACAGGGAACACTGAAGCTTTCTTT; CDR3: CASGLTGNTEAFF
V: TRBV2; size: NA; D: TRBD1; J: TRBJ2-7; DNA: TGTGCCAGCAGCGGGGACAGCCGGAGATCTTTAGATGACGAGCAGTACTTC; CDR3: CASSGDSRRSLDDEQYF
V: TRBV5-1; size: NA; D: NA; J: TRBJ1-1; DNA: TGCGCCAGCAGCTTAAGGGGGGGCACTGAAGCTTTCTTT; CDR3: CASSLRGGTEAFF
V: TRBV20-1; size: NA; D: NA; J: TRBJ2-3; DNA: TGCAGTGCTAGTTCCAGTCGTACGCAGTATTTT; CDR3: CSASSSRTQYF